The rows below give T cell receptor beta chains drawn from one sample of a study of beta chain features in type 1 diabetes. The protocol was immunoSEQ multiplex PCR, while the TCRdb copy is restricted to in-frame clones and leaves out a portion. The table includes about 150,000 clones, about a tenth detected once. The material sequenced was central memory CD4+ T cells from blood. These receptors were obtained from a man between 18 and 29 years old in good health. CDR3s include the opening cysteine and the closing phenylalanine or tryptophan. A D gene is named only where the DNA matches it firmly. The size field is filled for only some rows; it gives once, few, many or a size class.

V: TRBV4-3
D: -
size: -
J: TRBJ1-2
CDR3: CASSQELSGYGYTF
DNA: TGCGCCAGCAGCCAAGAATTGAGCGGGTATGGCTACACCTTC

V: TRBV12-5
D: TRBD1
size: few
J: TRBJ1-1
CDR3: CASGLAIPQTGRTEAFF
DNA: TGTGCTAGTGGTTTGGCCATTCCTCAGACAGGGCGCACTGAAGCTTTCTTT

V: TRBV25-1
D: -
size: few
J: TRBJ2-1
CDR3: CASSDSSYNEQFF
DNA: TGTGCCAGCAGTGACAGCTCCTACAATGAGCAGTTCTTC

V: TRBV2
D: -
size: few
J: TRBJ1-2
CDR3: CASCLRELSNYGYTF
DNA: TGTGCCAGCTGCCTGCGGGAGCTCAGTAACTATGGCTACACCTTC

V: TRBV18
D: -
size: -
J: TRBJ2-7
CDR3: CASSPTSVPGTYEQYF
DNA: TGTGCCAGCTCACCCACTTCGGTGCCGGGGACCTACGAGCAGTACTTC

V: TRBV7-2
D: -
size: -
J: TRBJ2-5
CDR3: CASTQNGGAGETQYF
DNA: TGTGCCAGCACCCAAAATGGGGGGGCGGGGGAGACCCAGTACTTC

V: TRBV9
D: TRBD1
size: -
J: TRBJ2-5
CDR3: CASSARGGQGAVGETQYF
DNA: TGTGCCAGCAGCGCGAGAGGGGGACAGGGGGCTGTTGGGGAGACCCAGTACTTC

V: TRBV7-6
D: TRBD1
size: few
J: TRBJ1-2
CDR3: CASSTGTGPPGGYTF
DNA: TGTGCCAGCAGCACCGGGACAGGGCCCCCGGGAGGCTACACCTTC

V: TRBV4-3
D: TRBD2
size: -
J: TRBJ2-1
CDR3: CASSPMLAGGSYNEQFF
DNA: TGCGCCAGCAGCCCCATGCTAGCGGGGGGGTCCTACAATGAGCAGTTCTTC

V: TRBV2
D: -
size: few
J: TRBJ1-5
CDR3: CASRRGNSNQPQHF
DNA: TGTGCCAGCCGAAGGGGAAATAGCAATCAGCCCCAGCATTTT

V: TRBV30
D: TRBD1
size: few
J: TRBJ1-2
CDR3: CAWRKDRESFGYTF
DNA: TGTGCCTGGAGGAAGGACAGGGAAAGCTTTGGCTACACCTTC

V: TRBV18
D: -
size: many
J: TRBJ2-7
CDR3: CASSPGSYEQYF
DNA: TGTGCCAGCTCACCAGGGAGCTACGAGCAGTACTTC

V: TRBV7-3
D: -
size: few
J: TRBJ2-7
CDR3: CASSLSDGYEQYF
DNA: TGTGCCAGCAGCTTATCAGACGGGTACGAGCAGTACTTC

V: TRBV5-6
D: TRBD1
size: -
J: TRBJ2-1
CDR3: CASSPDRGRYNEQFF
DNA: TGTGCCAGCAGCCCGGACAGGGGGCGATACAATGAGCAGTTCTTC

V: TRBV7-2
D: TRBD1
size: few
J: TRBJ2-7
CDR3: CASSLAAGQGYEQYF
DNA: TGTGCCAGCAGCTTAGCCGCCGGACAGGGCTACGAGCAGTACTTC

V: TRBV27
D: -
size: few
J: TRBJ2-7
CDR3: CASSFFPDYEQYF
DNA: TGTGCCAGCAGTTTCTTCCCAGACTACGAGCAGTACTTC

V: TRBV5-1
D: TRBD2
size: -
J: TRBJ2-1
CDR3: CASSLRLAGGLNEQFF
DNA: TGCGCCAGCAGCTTGAGACTAGCGGGGGGGCTCAATGAGCAGTTCTTC

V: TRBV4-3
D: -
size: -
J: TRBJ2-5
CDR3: CASSQDAEPQETQYF
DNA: TGCGCCAGCAGCCAAGACGCCGAGCCGCAAGAGACCCAGTACTTC

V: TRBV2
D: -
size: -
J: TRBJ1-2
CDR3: CASSELRETYGYTF
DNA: TGTGCCAGCAGTGAATTGAGGGAGACCTATGGCTACACCTTC

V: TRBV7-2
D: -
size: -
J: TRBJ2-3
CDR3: CASSLLSFFTDTQYF
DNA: TGTGCCAGCAGCTTATTGAGCTTCTTCACAGATACGCAGTATTTT

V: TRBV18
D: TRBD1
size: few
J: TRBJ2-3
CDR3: CASATGGNTDTQYF
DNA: TGTGCCAGCGCAACAGGGGGGAATACAGATACGCAGTATTTT

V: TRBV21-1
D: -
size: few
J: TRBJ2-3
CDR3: CASSNEGLAGVTDTQYF
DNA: TGTGCCAGCAGCAATGAGGGACTAGCGGGGGTCACAGATACGCAGTATTTT

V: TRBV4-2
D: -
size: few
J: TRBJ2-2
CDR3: CASSQDRSRTGELFF
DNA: TGTGCCAGCAGCCAAGATAGGAGTCGGACCGGGGAGCTGTTTTTT

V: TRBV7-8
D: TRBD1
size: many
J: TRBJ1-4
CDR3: CASSRDRQGLARVEKLFF
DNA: TGTGCCAGCAGCCGAGACCGACAGGGGTTAGCTCGTGTCGAAAAACTGTTTTTT

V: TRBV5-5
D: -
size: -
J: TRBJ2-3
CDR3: CASSLDLRVGDTQYF
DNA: TGTGCCAGCAGCTTGGATCTCAGGGTGGGAGATACGCAGTATTTT

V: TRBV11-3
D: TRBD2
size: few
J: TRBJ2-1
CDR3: CASSVGTSGGANEQFF
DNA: TGTGCCAGCAGCGTCGGGACTAGCGGGGGGGCCAATGAGCAGTTCTTC

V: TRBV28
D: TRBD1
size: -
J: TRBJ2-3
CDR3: CASSLDRGGDTQYF
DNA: TGTGCCAGCAGTTTGGACAGGGGAGGGGATACGCAGTATTTT

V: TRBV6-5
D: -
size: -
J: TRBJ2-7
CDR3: CASSYRENSYEQYF
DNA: TGTGCCAGCAGTTATAGAGAGAATTCCTACGAGCAGTACTTC

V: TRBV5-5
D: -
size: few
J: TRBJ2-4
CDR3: CASSIPGLAKNIQYF
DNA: TGTGCCAGCAGCATACCGGGACTAGCCAAAAACATTCAGTACTTC

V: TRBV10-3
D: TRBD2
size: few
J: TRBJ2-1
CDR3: CAISEGGGAGNEQFF
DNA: TGTGCCATCAGTGAGGGCGGGGGGGCCGGCAATGAGCAGTTCTTC

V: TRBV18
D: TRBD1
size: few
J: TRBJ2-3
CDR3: CASSLQGPPATDTQYF
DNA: TGTGCCAGCTCACTACAGGGGCCCCCGGCCACAGATACGCAGTATTTT

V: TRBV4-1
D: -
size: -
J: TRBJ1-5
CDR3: CASSRGAVGQPQHF
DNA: TGCGCCAGCAGCCGCGGGGCAGTAGGCCAGCCCCAGCATTTT

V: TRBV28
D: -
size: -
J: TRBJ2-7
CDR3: CASRDVTGEQYF
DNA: TGTGCCAGCAGGGACGTGACGGGGGAGCAGTACTTC

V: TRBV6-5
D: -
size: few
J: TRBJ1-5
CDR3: CASREDSSNQPQHF
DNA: TGTGCCAGTAGAGAGGATTCAAGCAATCAGCCCCAGCATTTT

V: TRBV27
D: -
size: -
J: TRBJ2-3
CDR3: CASSSQLSTDTQYF
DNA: TGTGCCAGCAGTTCCCAACTCAGCACAGATACGCAGTATTTT

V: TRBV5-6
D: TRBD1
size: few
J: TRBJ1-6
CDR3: CASSLEAGTDYNSPLHF
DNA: TGTGCCAGCAGCTTGGAGGCTGGGACAGACTATAATTCACCCCTCCACTTT

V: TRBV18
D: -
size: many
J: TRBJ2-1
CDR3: CASSPGLHGVDEQFF
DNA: TGTGCCAGCTCACCAGGTCTTCACGGGGTAGATGAGCAGTTCTTC

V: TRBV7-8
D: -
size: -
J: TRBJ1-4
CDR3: CASRPLEVAEKLFF
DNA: TGTGCCAGCAGGCCCTTGGAGGTCGCTGAAAAACTGTTTTTT